The sequence of this T cell receptor (beta chain) was determined in a study of CD8 T cells in ankylosing spondylitis. This clonotype was detected ten times or more. What it recognizes is unknown. By quantitative 5'-RACE with molecular barcodes, the TCR beta libraries were made. TCRdb reprocessed the 5' RACE reads via MiXCR and lists one record per CDR3 protein. Here the sample spans around 770,000 distinct CDR3 sequences, 10% to 15% being singletons. Regarding the study as a whole: Reports of some motif variants in reactive arthritis synovial fluid and blood predate this one. Within peripheral blood, clones linked to disease were CD8+ and relatively rare. Reportedly, disease-linked clones are significantly enriched in ankylosing spondylitis patients' matched synovial fluid. There was a TCR beta motif, made of fewer than 10 highly homologous variants, that appeared characteristic of ankylosing spondylitis blood.

This CDR3 region has 16 residues. V was trimmed by 5 bases and J by 7 bases, leaving 21 bases between them. CDR1 is SGHTA, CDR2 FQGNSA, per germline. This clonotype was obtained from a male donor with ankylosing spondylitis. The chain is built from TRBV7-2 and TRBJ2-1, with D perhaps given as TRBD1 or TRBD2 (5 bases each). Sequencing input: blood, either unsorted or a sorted T cell fraction (not recorded which). CDR3 bases: TGTGCCAGCAGCCTAGGTGGGGCGGGCCGCCAAAATGAGCAGTTCTTC. Protein: CASSLGGAGRQNEQFF.